A single sample gave rise to the 3 T cell receptor beta chains below, sequenced in a study of blood T cell repertoires in COVID-19. The table came from immunoSEQ multiplex PCR; TCRdb's copy has only in-frame clones and leaves some out. Of about 410,000 clones in the sample, roughly 88% were seen once. Material: peripheral blood. Receptors originate from a woman in her 30s with active or convalescent COVID-19.

This clone was seen once. The V and J genes are TRBV19 and TRBJ2-2, with D uncertain. CDR1 and CDR2 (germline): LNHDA, SQIVND (reference sequence). The CDR3 is 14 amino acids. V lost 10 bases and J 3 bases, leaving 15 bases between the germline ends. CDR3 protein: CATAMSPDTGELFF. The CDR3 region has the DNA TGTGCCACTGCAATGAGTCCGGACACCGGGGAGCTGTTTTTT.

The rearrangement links TRBV2 to TRBJ2-7; the D is unclear. The CDR3 has 14 residues. Germline CDR1 SNHLY, CDR2 FYNNEI. The V and J ends lost 4 bases and 4 bases respectively, with 14 bases between them. The CDR3 spells CASSAGALRYEQYF. CDR3 DNA: TGTGCCAGCAGTGCCGGTGCTCTGAGGTACGAGCAGTACTTC.

This sequence joins TRBV30 and TRBJ1-5; the D gene is possibly TRBD1 (5 bases). CDR3 length: 16 amino acids. Trimming cost V 0 bases and J 5 bases, with 17 bases left between them. Germline assignment: CDR1 GTSNPN and CDR2 SVGIG (reference sequence). The CDR3 sequence: CAWSVRAGRVDQPQHF. CDR3 in DNA: TGTGCCTGGAGTGTACGGGCAGGGAGGGTCGATCAGCCCCAGCATTTT.